The 15 T cell receptor beta chains below were found in one sample sequenced in a study of blood T cell repertoires in COVID-19. Generated by immunoSEQ multiplex PCR, the TCRdb table keeps only in-frame clones and is missing some. The data show around 170,000 clones, around 86% seen once. Source material: peripheral blood. The receptors originated from a man aged 60-69 years with COVID-19, enrolled during active disease.

This clone was found a few times. This chain connects TRBV4-3 to TRBJ1-1; D is ambiguous. Trimming left V 0 bases short and J 4 bases short, with 9 bases between. This CDR3 region has 14 residues. Germline V gene data show CDR1 as LGHNA and CDR2 as YSLEER. Here the CDR3 DNA reads TGCGCCAGCAGCCAAGATTTGTTGCGCACTGAAGCTTTCTTT. This translates into CASSQDLLRTEAFF.

V usage is TRBV28 and J usage is TRBJ2-7, with D uncertain. Germline values: CDR1 MDHEN, CDR2 SYDVKM. The CDR3 contains 11 residues. The ends were cut back, 6 bases at V and 7 bases at J, with 10 bases in the middle. In DNA, the CDR3 is TGTGCCAGCAGCTTTTTGGAGGAGCAGTACTTC. Its translation is CASSFLEEQYF.

In the case of this clone: Other DNA sequences in this specimen translate into the identical CDR3. The chain recombines TRBV9 with TRBJ2-1; TRBD1 matches at 9 bases. Germline assignment: CDR1 SGDLS and CDR2 YYNGEE. This CDR3 comprises 15 residues. The V segment lost 4 bases and the J segment 4 bases; nucleotides outside the gene matches: 6. The CDR3 DNA is TGTGCCAGCAGCCCGGGACAGGGCGGATACAATGAGCAGTTCTTC. This sequence encodes CASSPGQGGYNEQFF. The complete variable domain, with remaining parts taken from reference TRBV9 and TRBJ2-1, reads DSGVTQTPKHLITATGQRVTLRCSPRSGDLSVYWYQQSLDQGLQFLIQYYNGEERAKGNILERFSAQQFPDLHSELNLSSLELGDSALYFCASSPGQGGYNEQFFGPGTRLTVL.

The gene calls are TRBV7-2 and TRBJ1-5, with 7 bases aligning to TRBD1. Germline CDR1 is SGHTA and CDR2 is FQGNSA. The CDR3 covers 17 residues. V was clipped by 5 bases and J by 2 bases; unmatched bases: 12. In nucleotides, the CDR3 is TGTGCCAGCAGCCCAAGGGCAGGGGGGTTTGGCAATCAGCCCCAGCATTTT. This codes for CASSPRAGGFGNQPQHF.

The genes are TRBV5-1 and TRBJ2-1, with 8 bases identical to TRBD2. This CDR3 contains 16 residues. J lost 3 bases, V lost 6 bases, and 11 bases had no gene match. The V gene's germline CDR1 is SGHRS and CDR2 YFSETQ. The CDR3 DNA reads TGCGCCAGCAAAGCATGGGCGGGGGGTCGCTACAATGAGCAGTTCTTC. Protein sequence: CASKAWAGGRYNEQFF.

The chain carries TRBV6-2 or TRBV6-3 and TRBJ1-5; D gene uncertain. Trimming cost V 6 bases and J 5 bases, with 11 bases left between them. The CDR3 has 13 residues. Germline V CDR1 and CDR2: MNHEY, SVGEGT. CDR3 amino acids: CASSPPVYQPQHF. The CDR3 region has the DNA TGTGCCAGCAGCCCCCCGGTTTATCAGCCCCAGCATTTT.

CDR3 sequence (DNA): TGTGCCAGCAGGGCAAACAGGGGACTAGGGTATGGCTACACCTTC. Its protein product is CASRANRGLGYGYTF. The chain is built from TRBV5-4 and TRBJ1-2; 7 nucleotides align to TRBD1. This CDR3 contains 15 residues. Germline CDR1 and CDR2: SGHNT and YYREEE (reference sequence). The V gene end was trimmed by 5 bases and the J gene end by 5 bases; junction bases not matched to a gene: 12.

The chain recombines TRBV29-1 with TRBJ1-1; 7 bases are a match to TRBD1. This CDR3 has 12 amino acids. V shed 7 bases and J 5 bases; nucleotides not matched to a gene: 7. Germline assignment: CDR1 SQVTM and CDR2 ANQGSEA. The CDR3 bases are TGCAGCGCCTTACAGGGGCTAACTGAAGCTTTCTTT. It yields the protein CSALQGLTEAFF.

The CDR3 nucleotides are TGCGCCAGCAGCTTATCCGGGACTAGCAGCGAGCAGTACTTC. Translating gives CASSLSGTSSEQYF. The chain has TRBV5-1 and TRBJ2-7; 9 bases line up with TRBD2. This CDR3 has 14 residues. The germline V gene encodes CDR1 SGHRS and CDR2 YFSETQ. Trimming removed 2 bases from V and 6 bases from J; junction bases left unmatched: 6.

The table lists this clone with a few counts. The J gene is TRBJ1-4, the V gene TRBV9, with TRBD1 matching 8 bases. The junction had 8 bases not matched to a gene; V was cut back by 3 bases and J by 1 base. The CDR3 totals 17 residues. The germline gives CDR1 SGDLS, CDR2 YYNGEE. CDR3 sequence: CASSGGQGAVTNEKLFF. DNA of the CDR3: TGTGCCAGCAGCGGCGGACAGGGCGCGGTAACTAATGAAAAACTGTTTTTT.

The chain uses TRBV19 and TRBJ1-1, with TRBD1 identical over 9 bases. The CDR3 loop spans 14 amino acids. Germline trimming cut 6 bases from V and 5 bases from J; bases unmatched to any gene: 7. CDR1 and CDR2 (germline): LNHDA, SQIVND (reference sequence). The CDR3 region has the DNA TGTGCCAGTAGAGGACAGGGGACGGGGACTGAAGCTTTCTTT. It codes for CASRGQGTGTEAFF.

The rearrangement joins TRBV6-5 to TRBJ1-5, with D uncertain. The V and J ends lost 0 bases and 4 bases respectively, with 4 bases between them. The CDR3 contains 13 residues. Germline loops: CDR1 MNHEY, CDR2 SVGAGI. The CDR3 spells CASSYSFNQPQHF. CDR3 in DNA: TGTGCCAGCAGTTACTCCTTTAATCAGCCCCAGCATTTT.

This chain joins TRBV2 and TRBJ2-5, with 12 bases aligning to TRBD2. The CDR3 length is 15 residues. Germline CDR1 is SNHLY and CDR2 is FYNNEI. V gave up 7 bases and J gave up 1 base; unmatched junction bases: 4. CDR3 sequence reads: CASNPSGGAQETQYF. CDR3 in DNA: TGTGCCAGCAATCCTAGCGGGGGGGCCCAAGAGACCCAGTACTTC.

This clone was seen only a few times. This rearrangement joins TRBV28 to TRBJ1-2; D not resolved. V lost 6 bases and J 3 bases, leaving 17 bases between the germline ends. The CDR3 has 15 residues. CDR1 and CDR2 (germline): MDHEN, SYDVKM. The chain's CDR3 is CASSSEFGRDYGYTF. CDR3 in DNA: TGTGCCAGCAGCAGCGAATTCGGGAGAGACTATGGCTACACCTTC.

The V gene is TRBV4-3, the J gene TRBJ2-6, with no clear D. V was trimmed by 4 bases and J by 2 bases, leaving 9 bases between them. The CDR3 is 15 amino acids. The germline gives CDR1 LGHNA, CDR2 YSLEER. The CDR3 nucleotides are TGCGCCAGCAGCCTTGAGGTAGCTGGGGCCAACGTCCTGACTTTC. It translates to CASSLEVAGANVLTF.